This T cell receptor (beta chain) was observed in a study of CD8 T cells in Susac syndrome. Random hexamers were used to reverse transcribe an amount of about 0.5 to 1 ug RNA. TCRdb independently ran MiXCR on the immunoSEQ multiplex PCR reads; one entry per CDR3 protein. The table lists around 190,000 distinct CDR3 sequences, 85% to 95% of them singletons, with approximately 0.1% in the top ten. The receptor was derived from a human donor in good health. The specimen sequenced was CD4+ T cells from PBMCs.

The chain's CDR3 is CASSFRRSSYEQYV. CDR3 DNA: TGTGCCAGCAGTTTCCGGCGTTCCTCCTACGAGCAGTACGTC. The genes are TRBV27 and TRBJ2-7; D remains ambiguous. Trimming left V 3 bases short and J 0 bases short, with 9 bases between. Per germline, CDR1 MNHEY and CDR2 SMNVEV (reference sequence). This CDR3 contains 14 residues.